One and the same sample provided the 32 T cell receptor beta chains below, sequenced in a study of T cells in tumors after PD-1 blockade (dated 2019 in TCRdb). Preparation of the library involved the immunoSEQ multiplex PCR assay. Sourced from immuneACCESS, this table was stored by TCRdb with only in-frame sequences that have V and J called. A share of the clones is absent; for the studies checked, an unresolved V gene accounts for under half, and the remainder has no known explanation. Counted in this sample were 10,000 to 11,000 clones; about 67% of them appeared once. Around 14% of the sample rests with the top ten. Reading the label with the study, this specimen's time point is: after anti-PD-1 therapy. This specimen was tumor tissue, taken after anti-PD-1 treatment. All receptors derive from a human donor with basal cell carcinoma.

This clone was seen just once. The chain has TRBV30 and TRBJ1-5, with a possible D match to TRBD1 (5 bases). Trimming took off 3 bases at V and 5 bases at J, with 11 bases between the two ends. The CDR3 runs to 13 residues. Germline CDR1 and CDR2: GTSNPN and SVGIG (reference sequence). The CDR3 DNA follows: TGTGCCTGGAGCCCCCGGGGGGATCAGCCCCAGCATTTT. As protein: CAWSPRGDQPQHF.

The chain employs TRBV5-4 and TRBJ2-7; 16 nucleotides agree with TRBD2. The ends lost 4 bases at V and 4 bases at J; junction bases unmatched: 5. Germline assignment: CDR1 SGHNT and CDR2 YYREEE (reference sequence). This CDR3 contains 16 residues. CDR3 amino acids: CASSTGLAGGQYEQYF. CDR3 DNA: TGTGCCAGCAGCACGGGACTAGCGGGGGGGCAGTACGAGCAGTACTTC. The whole variable domain, remainder taken from reference TRBV5-4 and TRBJ2-7, is ETGVTQSPTHLIKTRGQQVTLRCSSQSGHNTVSWYQQALGQGPQFIFQYYREEENGRGNFPPRFSGLQFPNYSSELNVNALELDDSALYLCASSTGLAGGQYEQYFGPGTRLTVT.

This chain links TRBV7-2 with TRBJ1-4; TRBD1 might be the D (6 bases). This CDR3 has 15 amino acids. V was trimmed by 4 bases and J by 7 bases, leaving 16 bases between them. Germline assignment: CDR1 SGHTA and CDR2 FQGNSA. CDR3 residues: CASSSQTGAGEKLFF. The CDR3 DNA follows: TGTGCCAGCAGCTCCCAGACAGGTGCGGGTGAAAAACTGTTTTTT.

The chain carries TRBV5-8 and TRBJ1-6; D gene uncertain. Trimming took off 2 bases at V and 9 bases at J, with 9 bases between the two ends. The CDR3 extends over 13 amino acids. The germline V gene has CDR1 SGHTS and CDR2 YDEGEE. CDR3: CASSLREGSPLHF. CDR3 DNA: TGTGCCAGCAGCTTAAGGGAGGGTTCACCCCTCCACTTT.

This clone turned up a few times. V gene TRBV3-1 (or the pseudogene TRBV3-2) combines with J gene TRBJ1-1; D may be TRBD1 (5 bases). The CDR3 consists of 13 residues. V was shortened by 6 bases and J by 4 bases, with 12 bases between the two germline ends. In germline, CDR1 is LGHDT, CDR2 YNNKEL (reference sequence). The CDR3 DNA sequence: TGTGCCAGCAGGGGAAGTGGGGGCACTGAAGCTTTCTTT. This gives the protein CASRGSGGTEAFF.

The J gene is TRBJ2-2, the V gene TRBV4-1, with D tentatively TRBD1 (5 bases). The CDR3 consists of 17 residues. Trimming took off 2 bases at V and 4 bases at J, with 17 bases between the two ends. Per germline, CDR1 MGHRA and CDR2 YSYEKL. CDR3 in amino acids: CASSQLDMGFFTGELFF. The CDR3 coding sequence is TGCGCCAGCAGCCAACTGGACATGGGATTTTTCACCGGGGAGCTGTTTTTT.

The chain combines TRBV7-2 with TRBJ2-1, with 10 bases identical to TRBD1. This CDR3 is built from 15 residues. Germline assignment: CDR1 SGHTA and CDR2 FQGNSA. J was trimmed by 1 base and V by 5 bases; bases with no gene match: 2. The CDR3 loop reads CASSTGQGSYNEQFF. DNA of the CDR3: TGTGCCAGCAGCACGGGACAGGGGTCCTACAATGAGCAGTTCTTC.

The J gene is TRBJ1-3, the V gene TRBV7-9; D is undetermined. The CDR3 loop spans 14 amino acids. Trimming took off 2 bases at V and 1 base at J, with 6 bases between the two ends. The germline V gene has CDR1 SEHNR and CDR2 FQNEAQ (reference sequence). The CDR3, as DNA: TGTGCCAGCAGCTTAAGAAGGTCTGGAAACACCATATATTTT. This encodes CASSLRRSGNTIYF.

The rearrangement links TRBV20-1 to TRBJ2-3; perhaps TRBD1 as D (5 bases). This CDR3 is 11 amino acids long. From germline, CDR1 is DFQATT and CDR2 SNEGSKA (reference sequence). Trimming removed 4 bases from V and 5 bases from J, with 7 bases in between. CDR3 in amino acids: CSAKGQDTQYF. CDR3 sequence (DNA): TGCAGTGCTAAGGGGCAAGATACGCAGTATTTT.

This clone was recorded a few times. The chain employs TRBV11-3 and TRBJ2-7, with 11 nucleotides matching TRBD2. Germline loops: CDR1 SGHNT, CDR2 YENEEA. The CDR3 is made up of 15 amino acids. V shed 5 bases, J shed 2 bases, and the junction held 5 bases outside the gene matches. The CDR3 here is CASSLGTSGTYEQYF. The CDR3 nucleotides are TGTGCCAGCAGCCTCGGGACTAGCGGAACCTACGAGCAGTACTTC. The whole variable domain, filled in from reference TRBV11-3 and TRBJ2-7, reads EAGVVQSPRYKIIEKKQPVAFWCNPISGHNTLYWYLQNLGQGPELLIRYENEEAVDDSQLPKDRFSAERLKGVDSTLKIQPAELGDSAVYLCASSLGTSGTYEQYFGPGTRLTVT.

V gene TRBV19 combines with J gene TRBJ2-2; no clear D gene. CDR1 LNHDA and CDR2 SQIVND come from the germline V gene (reference sequence). Trimming took 4 bases from V and 6 from J, leaving 9 bases between them. The CDR3 length is 13 residues. DNA for the CDR3: TGTGCCAGTAGTAGTCCGTTCGCCGGGGAGCTGTTTTTT. Protein sequence: CASSSPFAGELFF.

Regarding this clone: A much larger clone differs from this one at a single base, so this may be a read error. This sequence joins TRBV3-1 (or the pseudogene TRBV3-2) and TRBJ1-6; D is perhaps TRBD1 (6 bases). The germline CDR1 and CDR2 sequences are LGHDT and YNNKEL (reference sequence). The CDR3 loop spans 16 amino acids. V was cut by 7 bases and J by 10 bases, with 23 bases left in between. Here the CDR3 DNA reads TGTGCCAGCACCAAAAGGGGAGGACATAGGGGGTCACCCCTCCACTTT. This encodes CASTKRGGHRGSPLHF.

The genes are TRBV29-1 and TRBJ2-5; 7 positions match TRBD1. CDR3 length equals 14 residues. Germline assignment: CDR1 SQVTM and CDR2 ANQGSEA. Unmatched junction bases numbered 5, after V lost 0 bases and J lost 4 bases. CDR3 sequence reads: CSVEDWTGGETQYF. CDR3 nucleotides: TGCAGCGTTGAAGACTGGACAGGAGGAGAGACCCAGTACTTC.

In DNA, the CDR3 is TGTGCCAGCAGTTTATCAGGGGCCTATGGCTACACCTTC. Residues: CASSLSGAYGYTF. The chain uses TRBV12-3 or TRBV12-4 and TRBJ1-2; possibly TRBD1 for D (6 bases). V was clipped by 2 bases and J by 4 bases, with 8 bases between them. The CDR3 is made up of 13 amino acids.

This clone was seen a few times. The chain couples TRBV28 to TRBJ2-1, with D possibly TRBD2 on 5 matching bases. Trimming cost V 6 bases and J 7 bases, with 16 bases left between them. The CDR3 contains 14 residues. The germline V gene encodes CDR1 MDHEN and CDR2 SYDVKM. The CDR3 protein is CASRNSGSGNEQFF. In DNA, the CDR3 is TGTGCCAGCAGAAATTCGGGGTCGGGAAATGAGCAGTTCTTC.

This chain uses TRBV5-5 with TRBJ1-3; 10 bases agree with TRBD1. The CDR3 is 16 residues long. Trimming at V came to 0 bases and at J to 3 bases, leaving 3 bases not matched to a gene. Germline CDR1 reads SGHKS; CDR2 reads YYEKEE (reference sequence). CDR3: CASSLADRGLGNTIYF. The CDR3 nucleotides are TGTGCCAGCAGCTTGGCCGACAGGGGGCTTGGAAACACCATATATTTT.

CDR3 bases: TGTGCCAGCAGCCAAAACAGAGACGATACGCAGTATTTT. As protein: CASSQNRDDTQYF. J is TRBJ2-3 and V is TRBV3-1 (or the pseudogene TRBV3-2); D is undetermined. The CDR3 runs to 13 residues. Germline loops: CDR1 LGHDT, CDR2 YNNKEL (reference sequence). V lost 2 bases, J lost 6 bases, and 9 bases lay in between.

The V gene is TRBV27, the J gene TRBJ2-1, with TRBD2 matching 10 bases. The CDR3 covers 15 residues. Unmatched junction bases numbered 1, after V lost 5 bases and J lost 0 bases. Germline V CDR1 and CDR2: MNHEY, SMNVEV (reference sequence). The CDR3 nucleotides are TGTGCCAGCAGTAGCGGGAGGGCCTCCTACAATGAGCAGTTCTTC. This codes for CASSSGRASYNEQFF.

This clone has just a few counts. The chain has TRBV6-5 and TRBJ2-2, with TRBD2 matching 7 bases. V lost 6 bases to trimming and J lost 7 bases; unmatched junction nucleotides: 5. Germline V gene lookup returns CDR1 MNHEY and CDR2 SVGAGI. CDR3 length equals 13 residues. The CDR3 sequence is CASSAGAHGELFF. The CDR3 DNA is TGTGCCAGCAGCGCGGGAGCCCACGGGGAGCTGTTTTTT.

This chain connects TRBV7-2 to TRBJ1-2, with 10 nucleotides matching TRBD1. The CDR3 consists of 15 residues. Per germline, CDR1 SGHTA and CDR2 FQGNSA. J lost 6 bases, V lost 4 bases, and 8 bases had no gene match. CDR3 in DNA: TGTGCCAGCAGCTGGCGACAGGGGGCATCAGATGGCTACACCTTC. It translates to CASSWRQGASDGYTF.

This chain connects TRBV5-1 to TRBJ2-5, with a possible D match to TRBD1 (5 bases). Germline V lookup: CDR1 SGHRS, CDR2 YFSETQ. This CDR3 is built from 14 residues. V gave up 2 bases and J gave up 4 bases, with 12 bases separating them. The DNA of the CDR3 is TGCGCCAGCAGCTTTGACAGCCTTGGAGAGACCCAGTACTTC. It encodes CASSFDSLGETQYF.

The chain recombines TRBV7-2 with TRBJ1-5; weak D call: TRBD1 (5 bases). This CDR3 region has 15 residues. The V end lost 1 base, the J end lost 2 bases, and 9 bases lay between the germline ends. Germline CDR1 reads SGHTA; CDR2 reads FQGNSA. The CDR3 here is CASSLGGAGNQPQHF. CDR3 DNA sequence: TGTGCCAGCAGCTTAGGAGGGGCTGGCAATCAGCCCCAGCATTTT. Complete variable domain (other parts from reference TRBV7-2 and TRBJ1-5): GAGVSQSPSNKVTEKGKDVELRCDPISGHTALYWYRQSLGQGLEFLIYFQGNSAPDKSGLPSDRFSAERTGGSVSTLTIQRTQQEDSAVYLCASSLGGAGNQPQHFGDGTRLSIL.

As regards this clone: This CDR3 is also generated by other DNA sequences in the sample. The rearrangement links TRBV7-2 to TRBJ2-7; D is undetermined. Germline V gives CDR1 SGHTA, CDR2 FQGNSA. V dropped 5 bases and J dropped 0 bases, with 11 bases sitting between them. CDR3 length: 14 amino acids. The CDR3 loop reads CASSPLRSSYEQYF. CDR3 DNA sequence: TGTGCCAGCAGCCCCCTAAGGAGCTCCTACGAGCAGTACTTC.

This clone appeared a single time. This sequence joins TRBV7-2 and TRBJ2-7; 8 positions match TRBD2. This CDR3 region has 16 residues. The V gene's germline CDR1 is SGHTA and CDR2 FQGNSA. V was pared by 5 bases and J by 4 bases, with 13 bases of the junction left unmatched. The CDR3 nucleotides read TGTGCCAGCAGCCTCCTACTAGCGGTAAGGTCTTACGAGCAGTACTTC. Protein product: CASSLLLAVRSYEQYF.

This chain uses TRBV29-1 with TRBJ2-3; the match to TRBD2 covers 11 bases. The CDR3 consists of 16 residues. CDR1 SQVTM and CDR2 ANQGSEA come from the germline V gene. The trim removed 8 bases at V and 0 bases at J, leaving 10 bases unmatched. CDR3 sequence: CSTSASSGRSTDTQYF. The DNA for the CDR3 is TGCAGCACTTCGGCCTCTAGCGGGAGGAGCACAGATACGCAGTATTTT.

V is TRBV5-4 and J is TRBJ1-5; no clear D gene. The CDR3 spans 15 residues. Germline-derived CDR1 and CDR2 are SGHNT and YYREEE (reference sequence). V was cut by 2 bases and J by 2 bases, with 11 bases left in between. Written as DNA, the CDR3 is TGTGCCAGCAGCTTTGAGGTGGTTCGCAATCAGCCCCAGCATTTT. It yields the protein CASSFEVVRNQPQHF.

The rearrangement joins TRBV5-1 to TRBJ2-1; D may be TRBD1 (6 bases). CDR1 is SGHRS, CDR2 YFSETQ, per germline. This CDR3 region has 15 residues. V was pared by 0 bases and J by 4 bases, with 11 bases between. The CDR3: CASSLGDNLYNEQFF. In nucleotides, the CDR3 is TGCGCCAGCAGCTTGGGGGACAACCTATACAATGAGCAGTTCTTC.

V gene TRBV15 combines with J gene TRBJ2-5, with TRBD2 matching over 8 bases. The CDR3 runs 14 residues. V lost 5 bases to trimming and J lost 7 bases; unmatched junction nucleotides: 9. Looked up from germline, CDR1 is LNHNV and CDR2 is YYDKDF (reference sequence). CDR3 amino acids: CATSSNRLAGTQYF. The DNA for the CDR3 is TGTGCCACCAGCTCGAACCGGCTAGCGGGGACCCAGTACTTC.

The rearrangement uses TRBV24-1 and TRBJ1-5; D uncertain. The CDR3 totals 12 residues. V lost 2 bases and J lost 10, with 8 bases in between. CDR1 is KGHDR, CDR2 SFDVKD, per germline. CDR3 protein: CATSDSLEPQHF. The CDR3 DNA reads TGTGCCACCAGTGATTCCCTAGAACCCCAGCATTTT.

The chain recombines TRBV9 with TRBJ2-1, with 9 positions matching TRBD2. The V gene's germline CDR1 is SGDLS and CDR2 YYNGEE. Unmatched junction bases numbered 11, after V lost 3 bases and J lost 4 bases. This CDR3 comprises 17 residues. The CDR3 loop is CASSDDLSGGGYNEQFF. The CDR3 DNA reads as TGTGCCAGCAGCGACGACCTTAGCGGGGGAGGGTACAATGAGCAGTTCTTC.

This clone was detected a few times. J is TRBJ1-1 and V is TRBV29-1, with D perhaps TRBD1 (5 bases). CDR1 is SQVTM, CDR2 ANQGSEA, per germline. CDR3 length equals 15 residues. V shed 5 bases and J shed 0 bases, with 16 bases lying between them. The CDR3 reads CSVSPVGGMNTEAFF. The DNA of the CDR3 is TGCAGCGTTTCCCCCGTGGGGGGTATGAACACTGAAGCTTTCTTT.

This chain uses TRBV7-6 with TRBJ2-1; TRBD1 is a possible D gene (6 bases). With 4 bases removed from V and 10 bases from J, the gap between germline ends came to 8 bases. Germline V lookup: CDR1 SGHVS, CDR2 FNYEAQ. This CDR3 has 11 residues. The CDR3 region is CASSSRGEQFF. The CDR3 nucleotides are TGTGCCAGCAGCTCCAGGGGCGAGCAGTTCTTC.